The text below deals with one T cell receptor beta chain. The antigen is not known. This sample is drawn from a study of T-cell reconstitution after alpha-beta-depleted transplantation in children. General study results and limits: Several hundred expanded graft clones reportedly gave rise to the alpha-beta T cells present about two months after transplant. Newly produced T cells mostly provided counts and TCRbeta diversity after one year, as hyperexpanded clones declined.

During its preparation, the TCRbeta library received unique molecular identifiers. A single record per CDR3 protein comes from TCRdb applying MiXCR to the PCR reads. Of some 100,000 distinct CDR3 sequences in the sample, less than 20% are singletons; the top ten hold around 20%. The CDR3 length is 14 residues. Germline-derived CDR1 and CDR2 are LNHDA and SQIVND (reference sequence). V shed 4 bases and J 5 bases; nucleotides not matched to a gene: 7. The receptor was isolated from a male patient between 2 and 10 years old who had a stem cell transplant for acute lymphoblastic leukemia, so the T cells may come from the graft donor. The specimen was PBMCs, mostly from graft donor cells, collected 180 days after TCRalphabeta/CD19-depleted stem cell transplant. The genes are TRBV19 and TRBJ1-2; 7 bases fit TRBD1. The CDR3 region has the DNA TGTGCCAGTAGTACCTCCGGGACAGCTTATGGCTACACCTTC. It specifies CASSTSGTAYGYTF. The full variable domain, its missing parts supplied by reference TRBV19 and TRBJ1-2, is DGGITQSPKYLFRKEGQNVTLSCEQNLNHDAMYWYRQDPGQGLRLIYYSQIVNDFQKGDIAEGYSVSREKKESFPLTVTSAQKNPTAFYLCASSTSGTAYGYTFGSGTRLTVV.